What follows are 20 T cell receptor beta chains derived from one specimen sequenced in a study of blood T cell repertoires in COVID-19. Produced via immunoSEQ multiplex PCR; TCRdb's table is partial and in-frame only. This sample has around 250,000 clones; 65% to 90% occur once, and the top ten carry 5.1%. Material for sequencing was peripheral blood. Every receptor here comes from a man between 45 and 60 years old with active or convalescent COVID-19.

The chain has TRBV3-1 (or the pseudogene TRBV3-2) and TRBJ2-2, with D unclear. V gave up 2 bases and J gave up 3 bases, with 4 bases separating them. The CDR3 has 13 amino acids. The germline CDR1 and CDR2 sequences are LGHDT and YNNKEL (reference sequence). This CDR3 reads CASSQRYTGELFF. As DNA, the CDR3 is TGTGCCAGCAGCCAACGGTACACCGGGGAGCTGTTTTTT.

The V gene is TRBV7-2, the J gene TRBJ2-7; D is uncertain. Germline V gene lookup returns CDR1 SGHTA and CDR2 FQGNSA. V lost 5 bases, J lost 7 bases, and 18 bases lay in between. This CDR3 spans 14 amino acids. CDR3 in amino acids: CASSRNIAVGEQYF. In DNA form, the CDR3 reads TGTGCCAGCAGCCGGAACATTGCGGTTGGGGAGCAGTACTTC.

The rearrangement joins TRBV10-1 to TRBJ1-6, with D possibly TRBD1 on 5 matching bases. V was clipped by 3 bases and J by 6 bases, with 6 bases between them. The CDR3 runs to 13 residues. Germline CDR1 WNHNN, CDR2 SYGVQD (reference sequence). The CDR3 reads CASSERGNSPLHF. CDR3 nucleotide sequence: TGCGCCAGCAGTGAAAGGGGTAATTCACCCCTCCACTTT.

The genes are TRBV7-2 and TRBJ2-3; no definite D call. CDR1 is SGHTA and CDR2 is FQGNSA in the germline V gene. Trimming shortened V by 3 bases and J by 6 bases, and 13 bases separated the two germline ends. The CDR3 totals 14 residues. CDR3 residues: CASSFLSLVDTQYF. The CDR3 DNA is TGTGCCAGCAGCTTCCTCTCCCTCGTGGATACGCAGTATTTT.

The chain carries TRBV7-9 and TRBJ2-1; TRBD2 aligns across 11 bases. Trimming at V came to 1 base and at J to 2 bases, leaving 4 bases not matched to a gene. CDR1 SEHNR and CDR2 FQNEAQ come from the germline V gene (reference sequence). The CDR3 is 17 residues long. DNA of the CDR3: TGTGCCAGCAGCTTAGGGGTACTAGCGGGAGCCTACAATGAGCAGTTCTTC. Translated: CASSLGVLAGAYNEQFF.

The chain joins TRBV6-5 to TRBJ1-2; the match to TRBD1 covers 7 bases. CDR1 is MNHEY and CDR2 is SVGAGI in the germline V gene. With 2 bases clipped from V and 5 bases from J, the junction kept 8 bases outside the gene matches. The CDR3 is 15 amino acids. CDR3 in amino acids: CASSYASAGGYGYTF. As DNA, the CDR3 is TGTGCCAGCAGTTACGCTTCGGCAGGGGGTTATGGCTACACCTTC.

As regards this clone: At the DNA level, this CDR3 is encoded by other sequences in the same sample as well. The chain uses TRBV30 and TRBJ2-7, with D perhaps matching TRBD2 (5 bases). Trimming removed 0 bases at V and 4 bases at J, with 7 bases between. CDR3 size: 12 residues. Germline lookup yields CDR1 GTSNPN and CDR2 SVGIG (reference sequence). CDR3 in DNA: TGTGCCTGGAGTGTACTAGGGTACGAGCAGTACTTC. It translates to CAWSVLGYEQYF.

The chain uses TRBV12-3 or TRBV12-4 and TRBJ1-1; the match to TRBD1 covers 7 bases. The CDR3 extends over 12 amino acids. V dropped 8 bases and J dropped 4; count of bases not matched to a gene: 4. Here the CDR3 reads CASQGETTEAFF. The DNA of the CDR3 is TGTGCCAGCCAGGGGGAGACCACTGAAGCTTTCTTT.

Here the CDR3 reads CASSPSGTGDEQFF. The CDR3 nucleotides read TGTGCCAGCAGCCCCTCGGGGACAGGGGATGAGCAGTTCTTC. This sequence joins TRBV7-9 and TRBJ2-1; 10 bases map to TRBD1. CDR3 length: 14 amino acids. J was trimmed by 8 bases and V by 5 bases; bases with no gene match: 6. CDR1 is SEHNR, CDR2 FQNEAQ, per germline (reference sequence).

This chain links TRBV19 with TRBJ2-7; D is perhaps TRBD2 (6 bases). The CDR3 length is 18 residues. V was cut by 2 bases and J by 3 bases, with 23 bases left in between. CDR1 LNHDA and CDR2 SQIVND come from the germline V gene (reference sequence). CDR3 protein: CASSIRGTGSVPIYEQYF. DNA of the CDR3: TGTGCCAGTAGTATACGGGGGACTGGTAGCGTCCCAATCTACGAGCAGTACTTC.

The gene calls are TRBV28 and TRBJ2-5; TRBD2 matches at 7 bases. The V and J ends lost 7 bases and 5 bases, in that order; junction bases with no gene match: 7. This CDR3 comprises 13 residues. Germline lookup yields CDR1 MDHEN and CDR2 SYDVKM. CDR3 region: CASNVGRGETQYF. DNA of the CDR3: TGTGCCAGCAACGTAGGGCGGGGGGAGACCCAGTACTTC.

The genes are TRBV30 and TRBJ1-2; D might be TRBD1 (6 bases). CDR3 length equals 12 residues. From germline, CDR1 is GTSNPN and CDR2 SVGIG (reference sequence). Trimming took 2 bases from V and 8 from J, leaving 12 bases between them. CDR3 in amino acids: CAWSRSGVGYTF. CDR3 bases: TGTGCCTGGAGTCGGTCAGGGGTCGGCTACACCTTC.

The chain is built from TRBV3-1 (or the pseudogene TRBV3-2) and TRBJ2-1; a possible D gene is TRBD2 (5 bases). The CDR3 extends over 11 amino acids. Trimming removed 4 bases from V and 10 bases from J, with 8 bases in between. CDR1 LGHDT and CDR2 YNNKEL come from the germline V gene (reference sequence). The chain's CDR3 is CASSRTGEQFF. The CDR3 DNA reads TGTGCCAGCAGCCGGACGGGGGAGCAGTTCTTC.

This clone was seen a handful of times. The rearrangement joins TRBV7-9 to TRBJ1-3; D remains unclear. V gave up 5 bases and J gave up 0 bases, with 14 bases separating them. The CDR3 has 16 amino acids. Germline CDR1 SEHNR, CDR2 FQNEAQ (reference sequence). The CDR3 is CASSLRPSASGNTIYF. The CDR3, as DNA: TGTGCCAGCAGCCTACGTCCCTCCGCCTCTGGAAACACCATATATTTT.

V gene TRBV6-4 combines with J gene TRBJ2-2; 8 bases are shared with TRBD1. V gave up 4 bases and J gave up 1 base; unmatched junction bases: 14. Germline CDR1 and CDR2: MRHNA and SNTAGT. The CDR3 spans 19 residues. CDR3 in DNA: TGTGCCAGCAGTGCAACCGCTTCCCCCGGGACAGGGAACACCGGGGAGCTGTTTTTT. Translated, it gives CASSATASPGTGNTGELFF.

This clone was seen once. This chain uses TRBV7-8 with TRBJ1-5; maybe TRBD1 (5 bases). V lost 1 base to trimming and J lost 7 bases, with 11 bases between them. The CDR3 sequence is 14 residues long. Germline V lookup: CDR1 SGHVS, CDR2 FQNEAQ. The CDR3 loop reads CASSLGGGKQPQHF. In DNA form, the CDR3 reads TGTGCCAGCAGCTTAGGCGGGGGAAAACAGCCCCAGCATTTT.

The J gene is TRBJ2-7, the V gene TRBV6-1; no clear D. From germline, CDR1 is MNHNS and CDR2 SASEGT. This CDR3 is 14 amino acids long. V was pared by 7 bases and J by 5 bases, with 18 bases between. In DNA form, the CDR3 reads TGTGCCAGCACACTATCCGCCTCGTCCCACGAGCAGTACTTC. It encodes CASTLSASSHEQYF.

This sequence joins TRBV6-5 and TRBJ2-5; tentatively, D is TRBD2 (6 bases). The CDR3 consists of 15 residues. Germline lookup yields CDR1 MNHEY and CDR2 SVGAGI. The V and J ends lost 5 bases and 2 bases respectively, with 15 bases between them. The CDR3 coding sequence is TGTGCCAGCAGTCATCGGGGTGCGGGGCAAGAGACCCAGTACTTC. This translates into CASSHRGAGQETQYF.

This clone was found once. The chain recombines TRBV6-2 or TRBV6-3 with TRBJ2-5; the match to TRBD2 covers 7 bases. V shed 5 bases and J 4 bases; nucleotides not matched to a gene: 7. Germline V gene sequence: CDR1 MNHEY, CDR2 SVGEGT. The CDR3 runs 14 residues. CDR3 nucleotides: TGTGCCAGCAGTAGGGCGGGAGTGGGAGAGACCCAGTACTTC. Amino acid sequence: CASSRAGVGETQYF.

This sequence joins TRBV4-3 and TRBJ2-6, with 8 bases that match TRBD1. Losses at the gene ends were 2 bases for V and 2 bases for J; bases not matched to a gene: 5. The germline CDR1 and CDR2 sequences are LGHNA and YSLEER. This CDR3 region has 17 residues. For the CDR3, the DNA is TGCGCCAGCAGCCAAACGGCAGGGGGCGCTGGGGCCAACGTCCTGACTTTC. This gives the protein CASSQTAGGAGANVLTF.